A single sample is the source of the 20 T cell receptor beta chains below, sequenced in a study of graft-versus-host responses after intestinal transplantation. The assay was immunoSEQ multiplex PCR, and TCRdb's table has in-frame clones only and misses some. The sample yields 30,000 to 40,000 clones, around four fifths seen once. The sequencing here drew on PBMCs, taken about 160 weeks after transplant. The source of these receptors is a human patient who received an intestinal transplant, so some T cells may come from the graft donor.

The chain is built from TRBV5-8 and TRBJ2-2; the D is unclear. The CDR3 extends over 18 amino acids. Germline CDR1 is SGHTS and CDR2 is YDEGEE. V was cut by 0 bases and J by 5 bases, with 20 bases left in between. CDR3 sequence reads: CASSLGPSKHGRTGELFF. In DNA, the CDR3 is TGTGCCAGCAGCTTGGGCCCCAGCAAACATGGGCGGACCGGGGAGCTGTTTTTT.

This rearrangement joins TRBV30 to TRBJ2-5; D remains ambiguous. V was shortened by 1 base and J by 2 bases, with 5 bases between the two germline ends. Germline V lookup: CDR1 GTSNPN, CDR2 SVGIG (reference sequence). The CDR3 contains 12 residues. The CDR3 coding sequence is TGTGCCTGGAGTGCGGTTCAAGAGACCCAGTACTTC. Its translation is CAWSAVQETQYF.

The CDR3 DNA reads TGTGCCAGCAGCTTAGCGGGAGGGCCCAGGAGTTCCTACGAGCAGTACTTC. Translation: CASSLAGGPRSSYEQYF. V and J are TRBV7-9 and TRBJ2-7; 7 bases line up with TRBD2. Germline V gene sequence: CDR1 SEHNR, CDR2 FQNEAQ (reference sequence). V shed 0 bases and J 1 base; nucleotides not matched to a gene: 9. The CDR3 is 17 amino acids.

The chain employs TRBV14 and TRBJ2-7; D perhaps matches TRBD1 (5 bases). The V gene lost 3 bases and the J gene lost 2 bases, with 5 bases spanning the gap. Germline CDR1 reads SGHDN; CDR2 reads FVKESK. This CDR3 region has 12 residues. The CDR3 nucleotides are TGTGCCAGCAGCCAGGACACCTACGAGCAGTACTTC. Translation gives CASSQDTYEQYF.

Concerning this clone: The same CDR3 also results from other DNA sequences found in this sample. The chain recombines TRBV29-1 with TRBJ2-1; D may be TRBD2 (6 bases). CDR1 is SQVTM and CDR2 is ANQGSEA in the germline V gene. The CDR3 contains 12 residues. Trimming removed 0 bases from V and 9 bases from J, with 9 bases in between. This chain's CDR3 is CSVEELAGEQFF. CDR3 nucleotides: TGCAGCGTTGAAGAACTAGCAGGTGAGCAGTTCTTC.

This chain connects TRBV11-2 to TRBJ1-6, with D perhaps TRBD1 (6 bases). The CDR3 runs to 15 residues. Germline V gene data show CDR1 as SGHAT and CDR2 as FQNNGV. V was pared by 4 bases and J by 5 bases, with 12 bases between. DNA of the CDR3: TGTGCCAGCAGCTCACAGGGCTCGGATAATTCACCCCTCCACTTT. This sequence encodes CASSSQGSDNSPLHF.

This sequence joins TRBV11-2 and TRBJ2-7; D is tentatively TRBD1 or TRBD2 (5 bases each). V gave up 5 bases and J gave up 0 bases, with 14 bases separating them. CDR1 is SGHAT and CDR2 is FQNNGV in the germline V gene. The CDR3 is 15 amino acids. The CDR3 DNA is TGTGCCAGCAGCCCCCGGGACCCCCGCTCCTACGAGCAGTACTTC. It encodes CASSPRDPRSYEQYF.

The chain couples TRBV11-2 to TRBJ2-3, with 7 nucleotides matching TRBD2. From germline, CDR1 is SGHAT and CDR2 FQNNGV. Germline trimming cut 1 base from V and 4 bases from J; bases unmatched to any gene: 5. This CDR3 comprises 15 residues. The CDR3, as DNA: TGTGCCAGCAGCTTAGGGGGCGCGGGGGCAGATACGCAGTATTTT. This sequence encodes CASSLGGAGADTQYF.

The rearrangement uses TRBV2 and TRBJ1-3; D is possibly TRBD1 (6 bases). This CDR3 is 14 amino acids long. Germline values: CDR1 SNHLY, CDR2 FYNNEI. The V end was cut by 7 bases, the J end by 4 bases, with 14 bases between. CDR3 bases: TGTGCCAGCAATCCGACAGGCCCGGGAAACACCATATATTTT. It codes for CASNPTGPGNTIYF.

The chain uses TRBV5-6 and TRBJ1-4; perhaps TRBD1 as D (6 bases). In germline, CDR1 is SGHDT, CDR2 YYEEEE. V lost 4 bases and J lost 4, with 11 bases in between. CDR3 length: 14 residues. The CDR3 protein is CASSLQGNNEKLFF. CDR3 DNA: TGTGCCAGCAGCCTCCAGGGGAATAATGAAAAACTGTTTTTT.

The chain carries TRBV2 and TRBJ2-2, with TRBD2 matching over 8 bases. V lost 5 bases, J lost 5 bases, and 7 bases stayed unmatched. This CDR3 is 15 amino acids long. In germline, CDR1 is SNHLY, CDR2 FYNNEI. CDR3 in DNA: TGTGCCAGCAGTCGAGCGGGAGTGGGGACCGGGGAGCTGTTTTTT. It translates to CASSRAGVGTGELFF.

The chain joins TRBV7-9 to TRBJ2-2; TRBD1 agrees at 11 bases. Germline CDR1 SEHNR, CDR2 FQNEAQ (reference sequence). V was pared by 5 bases and J by 3 bases, with 5 bases of the junction left unmatched. The CDR3 is 16 amino acids. The CDR3 loop reads CASSPRTGGYTGELFF. The CDR3 region has the DNA TGTGCCAGCAGCCCACGGACAGGGGGCTACACCGGGGAGCTGTTTTTT.

Only a few counts were recorded for this clone. J is TRBJ2-1 and V is TRBV7-9; D is possibly TRBD1 (5 bases). The CDR3 is 14 amino acids. Germline assignment: CDR1 SEHNR and CDR2 FQNEAQ (reference sequence). With 0 bases removed from V and 3 bases from J, the gap between germline ends came to 6 bases. The CDR3 here is CASSLATDYNEQFF. CDR3 sequence (DNA): TGTGCCAGCAGCTTAGCGACAGACTACAATGAGCAGTTCTTC. The variable domain in full, with the rest retrieved from reference TRBV7-9 and TRBJ2-1, is DTGVSQNPRHKITKRGQNVTFRCDPISEHNRLYWYRQTLGQGPEFLTYFQNEAQLEKSRLLSDRFSAERPKGSFSTLEIQRTEQGDSAMYLCASSLATDYNEQFFGPGTRLTVL.

J is TRBJ1-2 and V is TRBV9; TRBD1 might be the D (5 bases). This CDR3 region has 13 residues. Trimming shortened V by 4 bases and J by 2 bases, and 9 bases separated the two germline ends. CDR1 is SGDLS and CDR2 is YYNGEE in the germline V gene. CDR3 bases: TGTGCCAGCAGCCGGGACCCGAACTATGGCTACACCTTC. This encodes CASSRDPNYGYTF.

The gene calls are TRBV29-1 and TRBJ1-4, with 8 bases identical to TRBD1. This CDR3 region has 14 residues. Germline V gene lookup returns CDR1 SQVTM and CDR2 ANQGSEA. V lost 4 bases to trimming and J lost 7 bases; unmatched junction nucleotides: 8. This CDR3 is CSVGLAGGVEKLFF. CDR3 coding DNA: TGCAGCGTTGGCCTGGCAGGGGGCGTTGAAAAACTGTTTTTT.

J is TRBJ2-3 and V is TRBV5-1; 13 positions agree with TRBD2. The junction had 4 bases not matched to a gene; V was cut back by 4 bases and J by 2 bases. Germline V gives CDR1 SGHRS, CDR2 YFSETQ. The CDR3 is 16 amino acids. The CDR3 DNA reads as TGCGCCAGCAGCCCTGGACTAGCGGGGGACACAGATACGCAGTATTTT. As protein: CASSPGLAGDTDTQYF. The whole variable domain, filled in from reference TRBV5-1 and TRBJ2-3, reads KAGVTQTPRYLIKTRGQQVTLSCSPISGHRSVSWYQQTPGQGLQFLFEYFSETQRNKGNFPGRFSGRQFSNSRSEMNVSTLELGDSALYLCASSPGLAGDTDTQYFGPGTRLTVL.

The CDR3 spells CASSESRGVTDTQYF. The CDR3 region has the DNA TGCGCCAGCAGTGAGTCCCGGGGCGTAACAGATACGCAGTATTTT. The chain has TRBV10-2 and TRBJ2-3, with D perhaps being TRBD1 or TRBD2 (5 bases each). Germline V gene lookup returns CDR1 WSHSY and CDR2 SAAADI. The ends were cut back, 0 bases at V and 3 bases at J, with 10 bases in the middle. The CDR3 is made up of 15 amino acids.

This chain connects TRBV28 to TRBJ2-3; TRBD2 matches at 8 bases. CDR1 is MDHEN, CDR2 SYDVKM, per germline. This CDR3 region has 14 residues. V shed 3 bases, J shed 7 bases, and the junction held 6 bases outside the gene matches. The CDR3 is CASSFREGRYTQYF. The CDR3 nucleotides read TGTGCCAGCAGTTTCCGGGAGGGCCGGTATACGCAGTATTTT.

This chain joins TRBV11-2 and TRBJ2-5; 12 nucleotides align to TRBD2. In germline, CDR1 is SGHAT, CDR2 FQNNGV. CDR3 length equals 16 residues. V lost 5 bases and J lost 5; bases outside the gene matches: 9. CDR3 amino acids: CASSRLAGASSETQYF. CDR3 DNA: TGTGCCAGCAGCAGACTAGCGGGAGCGTCGTCCGAGACCCAGTACTTC.

Only one count was recorded for this clone. V gene TRBV19 combines with J gene TRBJ2-3; TRBD2 matches at 10 bases. The germline V gene encodes CDR1 LNHDA and CDR2 SQIVND (reference sequence). This CDR3 spans 15 amino acids. With 4 bases clipped from V and 3 bases from J, the junction kept 4 bases outside the gene matches. CDR3 in DNA: TGTGCCAGTAGTACCATAGCGGGGGGAACAGATACGCAGTATTTT. It codes for CASSTIAGGTDTQYF.